These 25 T cell receptor beta chains were all obtained from the same sample, sequenced in a study of blood T cell repertoires in COVID-19 (dated by TCRdb to the early 2020s). The receptor library was made with the immunoSEQ multiplex PCR assay. TCRdb took over this immuneACCESS table, retaining in-frame rearrangements with V and J assigned. Such tables are incomplete; in checked studies, under half of the missing clones stem from an unresolved V gene, and the remainder is unexplained. This sample has around 260,000 clones in its table, and 89% of those were observed once. The top ten constitute 0.94% of the sample. What was sequenced was peripheral blood. The origin of the receptors is a woman aged 40 to 55 who had recovered from COVID-19.

The chain joins TRBV5-4 to TRBJ2-2, with TRBD2 as a possible D gene (5 bases). Germline CDR1 and CDR2: SGHNT and YYREEE (reference sequence). Trimming took 1 base from V and 6 from J, leaving 13 bases between them. CDR3 size: 15 residues. In DNA, the CDR3 is TGTGCCAGCAGCTTGCTTGGAGCCGGGGCCGGGGAGCTGTTTTTT. Protein sequence: CASSLLGAGAGELFF. The complete variable domain, with remaining parts taken from reference TRBV5-4 and TRBJ2-2, reads ETGVTQSPTHLIKTRGQQVTLRCSSQSGHNTVSWYQQALGQGPQFIFQYYREEENGRGNFPPRFSGLQFPNYSSELNVNALELDDSALYLCASSLLGAGAGELFFGEGSRLTVL.

In regard to this clone: An end of the junction does not agree with germline; a read error may underlie this. The chain links TRBV3-1 (or the pseudogene TRBV3-2) to TRBJ2-2; 8 nucleotides agree with TRBD1. CDR1 is LGHDT, CDR2 YNNKEL, per germline (reference sequence). The CDR3 length is 15 residues. CDR3 sequence: CASSQGQGNAGELFF. CDR3 sequence (DNA): TGTGCCAGCAGCCAAGGACAGGGGAACGCCGGGGAGCTGTTTTTT.

The chain links TRBV7-8 to TRBJ1-5, with a tentative D call TRBD1 (6 bases). The germline V gene has CDR1 SGHVS and CDR2 FQNEAQ. The germline V and J ends were trimmed by 4 bases and 4 bases, with 14 bases remaining between them. This CDR3 is built from 15 residues. In DNA, the CDR3 is TGTGCCAGCAGCTACTCGAGGGGGGGGAATCAGCCCCAGCATTTT. Protein sequence: CASSYSRGGNQPQHF.

The CDR3 is CASSGRARSGQGAYYGYTF. The CDR3 coding sequence is TGCGCCAGCAGTGGAAGGGCTAGATCGGGACAGGGGGCATACTATGGCTACACCTTC. V and J are TRBV10-2 and TRBJ1-2, with 12 bases lining up with TRBD1. Per germline, CDR1 WSHSY and CDR2 SAAADI. J lost 3 bases, V lost 4 bases, and 15 bases had no gene match. The CDR3 extends over 19 amino acids.

The gene calls are TRBV6-6 and TRBJ2-5, with D perhaps TRBD1 (7 bases). This CDR3 has 15 amino acids. Per germline, CDR1 MNHNY and CDR2 SVGAGI (reference sequence). V lost 5 bases and J lost 2, with 15 bases in between. Written as DNA, the CDR3 is TGTGCCAGCAGTCACGGGGGACAGCAACAAGAGACCCAGTACTTC. Amino acid sequence: CASSHGGQQQETQYF.

This clone has just one count. This sequence joins TRBV4-1 and TRBJ2-5; unclear D gene. Per germline, CDR1 MGHRA and CDR2 YSYEKL. Trimming took 1 base from V and 2 from J, leaving 5 bases between them. The CDR3 runs to 13 residues. The CDR3, as DNA: TGCGCCAGCAGCCAAGGGCAGCAAGAGACCCAGTACTTC. This codes for CASSQGQQETQYF.

This clone was recorded once. The chain combines TRBV9 with TRBJ1-1; D gene ambiguous. Germline V gene sequence: CDR1 SGDLS, CDR2 YYNGEE. The CDR3 has 13 residues. The V gene lost 1 base and the J gene lost 8 bases, with 12 bases spanning the gap. The CDR3: CASSVSPAGEAFF. Here the CDR3 DNA reads TGTGCCAGCAGCGTAAGCCCCGCCGGGGAAGCTTTCTTT.

DNA for the CDR3: TGTGCCAGCAGCCCAGGATTAGCCAAAAACATTCAGTACTTC. As protein: CASSPGLAKNIQYF. The chain uses TRBV7-2 and TRBJ2-4; D ambiguous. CDR3 size: 14 residues. Deletions cut 5 bases from V and 0 bases from J, with 8 bases between. Germline values: CDR1 SGHTA, CDR2 FQGNSA.

The chain links TRBV28 to TRBJ1-3; 7 bases align to TRBD1. The J segment lost 0 bases and the V segment lost 5 bases, leaving 4 bases of the junction unmatched. The CDR3 spans 15 residues. CDR1 is MDHEN, CDR2 SYDVKM, per germline. The CDR3 coding sequence is TGTGCCAGCAGTCACGGGGACAGCTCTGGAAACACCATATATTTT. Protein sequence: CASSHGDSSGNTIYF.

Many counts were recorded for this clone. At the DNA level, this CDR3 is encoded by other sequences in the same sample as well. The rearrangement uses TRBV19 and TRBJ2-5; 7 nucleotides match TRBD2. The junction had 6 bases not matched to a gene; V was cut back by 3 bases and J by 2 bases. This CDR3 comprises 15 residues. Germline CDR1 LNHDA, CDR2 SQIVND (reference sequence). This CDR3 reads CASSIGASGQETQYF. The CDR3 bases are TGTGCCAGTAGTATTGGGGCTAGCGGTCAAGAGACCCAGTACTTC.

V and J are TRBV28 and TRBJ2-3; possible D gene TRBD2, 6 bases. Between the trimmed V and J ends, which lost 3 bases and 5 bases, there was a span of 12 bases. This CDR3 region has 14 residues. Germline V gene lookup returns CDR1 MDHEN and CDR2 SYDVKM. Written as DNA, the CDR3 is TGTGCCAGCAGTTTCAGACTAGTTGGAGATACGCAGTATTTT. This translates into CASSFRLVGDTQYF.

The CDR3 DNA follows: TGTGCCAGCAGTTACTCGCGACCGGGACAGAACTACGAGCAGTACTTC. Protein sequence: CASSYSRPGQNYEQYF. The rearrangement links TRBV6-6 to TRBJ2-7; 7 nucleotides agree with TRBD1. This CDR3 has 16 amino acids. The trim removed 0 bases at V and 3 bases at J, leaving 8 bases unmatched. Germline values: CDR1 MNHNY, CDR2 SVGAGI (reference sequence).

This chain connects TRBV28 to TRBJ1-1, with D unclear. Germline values: CDR1 MDHEN, CDR2 SYDVKM. This CDR3 spans 15 amino acids. V was clipped by 6 bases and J by 0 bases, with 14 bases between them. CDR3 residues: CASRLLLKMNTEAFF. DNA for the CDR3: TGTGCCAGCAGGCTCCTACTGAAAATGAACACTGAAGCTTTCTTT. Drawing the rest from reference TRBV28 and TRBJ1-1, the complete variable domain is DVKVTQSSRYLVKRTGEKVFLECVQDMDHENMFWYRQDPGLGLRLIYFSYDVKMKEKGDIPEGYSVSREKKERFSLILESASTNQTSMYLCASRLLLKMNTEAFFGQGTRLTVV.

This clone was seen a single time. This rearrangement joins TRBV10-1 to TRBJ2-1; D is perhaps TRBD1 (7 bases). The length of the CDR3 is 16 residues. V was pared by 3 bases and J by 5 bases, with 17 bases between. Germline values: CDR1 WNHNN, CDR2 SYGVQD (reference sequence). The CDR3 DNA follows: TGCGCCAGCAGTGATTGGGGGGACAGCGCAAACAATGAGCAGTTCTTC. As protein: CASSDWGDSANNEQFF.

The chain recombines TRBV6-6 with TRBJ1-5; 7 nucleotides align to TRBD1. Germline lookup yields CDR1 MNHNY and CDR2 SVGAGI (reference sequence). V lost 5 bases and J lost 2; bases outside the gene matches: 18. The CDR3 has 19 amino acids. In DNA form, the CDR3 reads TGTGCCAGCAGTCCCATGCAGGGGGGATATATTTTTGGCAATCAGCCCCAGCATTTT. The encoded protein is CASSPMQGGYIFGNQPQHF.

The chain has TRBV4-2 and TRBJ2-5; TRBD2 matches at 11 bases. J was trimmed by 7 bases and V by 0 bases; bases with no gene match: 16. This CDR3 has 19 residues. Per the germline V gene, CDR1 is LGHNA and CDR2 is YNFKEQ. The DNA for the CDR3 is TGTGCCAGCAGCCAAGAATGGGACGTGATAGCGGGAGGGAGATGGACCCAGTACTTC. It is translated as CASSQEWDVIAGGRWTQYF.

The J gene is TRBJ2-3, the V gene TRBV19; 7 bases fit TRBD1. This CDR3 region has 18 residues. J gave up 2 bases and V 2 bases, and 13 bases lay outside the gene matches. Germline loops: CDR1 LNHDA, CDR2 SQIVND (reference sequence). CDR3 amino acids: CASSISWGTTGSTDTQYF. The CDR3 DNA reads as TGTGCCAGTAGTATATCTTGGGGGACGACAGGGTCCACAGATACGCAGTATTTT.

The chain recombines TRBV6-5 with TRBJ2-3, with D perhaps matching TRBD2 (5 bases). This CDR3 spans 14 amino acids. Deletions cut 5 bases from V and 0 bases from J, with 9 bases between. Germline CDR1 is MNHEY and CDR2 is SVGAGI. As DNA, the CDR3 is TGTGCCAGCAGTCGAGGGATTAGCACAGATACGCAGTATTTT. This encodes CASSRGISTDTQYF.

This chain uses TRBV10-3 with TRBJ2-5; D is ambiguous. The CDR3 has 12 residues. The germline V and J ends were trimmed by 5 bases and 1 base, with 5 bases remaining between them. Germline CDR1 reads ENHRY; CDR2 reads SYGVKD. CDR3 in DNA: TGTGCCATCAGTTTCAGCCAAGAGACCCAGTACTTC. Amino acid sequence: CAISFSQETQYF.

The chain recombines TRBV3-1 (or the pseudogene TRBV3-2) with TRBJ2-1; D might be TRBD2 (6 bases). This CDR3 has 15 residues. Germline CDR1 and CDR2: LGHDT and YNNKEL (reference sequence). V lost 1 base to trimming and J lost 5 bases, with 12 bases between them. The DNA for the CDR3 is TGTGCCAGCAGCCAAGTGCCCGGAGGGGACAATGAGCAGTTCTTC. Amino acid sequence: CASSQVPGGDNEQFF.

The V gene is TRBV24-1, the J gene TRBJ1-5; D is unresolved. The CDR3 extends over 14 amino acids. V lost 6 bases and J 4 bases, leaving 12 bases between the germline ends. Germline lookup yields CDR1 KGHDR and CDR2 SFDVKD. The CDR3 bases are TGTGCCACCAGTACCGGGAGATGGAATCAGCCCCAGCATTTT. This codes for CATSTGRWNQPQHF.

The chain is built from TRBV27 and TRBJ1-5; 12 bases agree with TRBD1. V trimming: 4 bases; J trimming: 1 base; junction bases outside the gene matches: 11. The CDR3 consists of 19 residues. CDR1 is MNHEY and CDR2 is SMNVEV in the germline V gene (reference sequence). The CDR3 nucleotides are TGTGCCAGCAGTTCCCTAGGGGACAGGGGGCGGGAGAGCAATCAGCCCCAGCATTTT. Translating gives CASSSLGDRGRESNQPQHF.

This chain uses TRBV27 with TRBJ2-7; the match to TRBD2 covers 11 bases. The CDR3 runs 16 residues. V lost 3 bases and J lost 2; bases outside the gene matches: 6. CDR1 is MNHEY and CDR2 is SMNVEV in the germline V gene (reference sequence). The CDR3 is CASSLEGTSGTYEQYF. In DNA form, the CDR3 reads TGTGCCAGCAGTTTGGAAGGGACTAGCGGAACCTACGAGCAGTACTTC.

The genes are TRBV24-1 and TRBJ1-5; 10 nucleotides line up with TRBD1. V was pared by 4 bases and J by 3 bases, with 8 bases of the junction left unmatched. Looked up from germline, CDR1 is KGHDR and CDR2 is SFDVKD. The CDR3 is 17 amino acids. The CDR3 spells CATSETGTGVTNQPQHF. CDR3 sequence (DNA): TGTGCCACCAGTGAAACCGGGACAGGGGTTACCAATCAGCCCCAGCATTTT.

This sequence joins TRBV9 and TRBJ1-6; 8 bases line up with TRBD1. The CDR3 consists of 15 residues. CDR1 is SGDLS, CDR2 YYNGEE, per germline. J gave up 6 bases and V 4 bases, and 6 bases lay outside the gene matches. The CDR3 DNA reads TGTGCCAGCAGCCCCGGACAGGGTGGTAATTCACCCCTCCACTTT. It translates to CASSPGQGGNSPLHF.